The clone carrying this T cell receptor beta chain was observed a handful of times. TCRdb called the 5' RACE reads again in MiXCR, with one record for every CDR3 protein. The data show approximately 630,000 distinct CDR3 sequences, just over 7% seen once. This record comes from a study of identical twins. V was clipped by 1 base and J by 8 bases, with 15 bases between them. Germline values: CDR1 KGHSH, CDR2 LQKENI. This CDR3 has 15 residues. This sample was also put to use in a study of yellow fever vaccine responses in identical twins.

This sequence joins TRBV18 and TRBJ2-1; D unresolved. Sequencing was carried out using PBMCs. The TCR sequence derives from a young woman in good health. The chain's CDR3 is CASSPLYTSSDEQFF. CDR3 DNA: TGTGCCAGCTCACCACTCTACACCAGTTCCGATGAGCAGTTCTTC.